These 10 T cell receptor beta chains came from one sample sequenced in a study of Ad26.COV2.S vaccination and SARS-CoV-2 variants. Generated by immunoSEQ multiplex PCR, the TCRdb table keeps only in-frame clones and is missing some. The sample holds some 340,000 clones; about 86% are singletons and the top ten take approximately 1.9%. Specified treatment: 15 to 20 received Ad26.COV2.S at low or high dose, single or two shots; 5 received placebo; per-sample allocation not given. Sampling took place 63 days after the first vaccine or placebo injection. The specimen was peripheral blood, collected in a trial of Ad26.COV2.S vaccine versus placebo. The receptors here all came from a person aged 18-65 years who received the Ad26.COV2.S COVID-19 vaccine or a placebo.

As to this clone: Germline and junction disagree at one end, which may indicate a read error. This chain links TRBV7-7 with TRBJ2-7, with 7 bases fitting TRBD2. Germline CDR1 reads SSHAT; CDR2 reads FNYEAQ (reference sequence). There are 17 residues in the CDR3. This CDR3 reads CASSSRGRVTSRYEQYF. The CDR3 nucleotides are TGTGCTAGCAGCTCAAGAGGTAGGGTGACTAGCAGGTACGAGCAGTACTTC.

This chain uses TRBV20-1 with TRBJ2-5; TRBD2 matches 8 bases. V lost 3 bases to trimming and J lost 0 bases; unmatched junction nucleotides: 15. Germline V gene lookup returns CDR1 DFQATT and CDR2 SNEGSKA (reference sequence). The CDR3 length is 18 residues. The CDR3 here is CSASGSVQLAENQETQYF. CDR3 coding DNA: TGCAGTGCTAGTGGGTCCGTCCAACTAGCGGAAAACCAAGAGACCCAGTACTTC.

This rearrangement joins TRBV7-2 to TRBJ2-3; D is ambiguous. The CDR3 contains 15 residues. V lost 3 bases and J lost 2, with 12 bases in between. Germline V gene data show CDR1 as SGHTA and CDR2 as FQGNSA. The CDR3 nucleotides are TGTGCCAGCAGCTTCGGGCCCAGCTCCACAGATACGCAGTATTTT. Protein sequence: CASSFGPSSTDTQYF.

This clone showed up just a few times. The CDR3 DNA reads as TGTGCCAGCAGCTTTGGGGGGCTGGACTATGGCTACACCTTC. Amino acids: CASSFGGLDYGYTF. The gene calls are TRBV7-8 and TRBJ1-2; TRBD1 is a possible D gene (6 bases). Trimming removed 3 bases at V and 3 bases at J, with 11 bases between. The germline CDR1 and CDR2 sequences are SGHVS and FQNEAQ. The CDR3 contains 14 residues. Combining the CDR3 with reference TRBV7-8 and TRBJ1-2 gives the whole variable domain GAGVSQSPRYKVAKRGQDVALRCDPISGHVSLFWYQQALGQGPEFLTYFQNEAQLDKSGLPSDRFFAERPEGSVSTLKIQRTQQEDSAVYLCASSFGGLDYGYTFGSGTRLTVV.

The sample holds one count of this clone. The V gene is TRBV3-1 (or the pseudogene TRBV3-2), the J gene TRBJ1-2, with a possible D match to TRBD1 (6 bases). Germline assignment: CDR1 LGHDT and CDR2 YNNKEL (reference sequence). This CDR3 is built from 13 residues. Trimming cost V 3 bases and J 5 bases, with 10 bases left between them. The CDR3 sequence: CASSQRGDYGYTF. For the CDR3, the DNA is TGTGCCAGCAGCCAGAGGGGGGATTATGGCTACACCTTC.

The V call is TRBV10-3, the J call TRBJ2-1, with TRBD2 matching over 15 bases. The CDR3 has 15 amino acids. CDR1 is ENHRY, CDR2 SYGVKD, per germline. V was clipped by 10 bases and J by 9 bases; unmatched bases: 10. CDR3 coding DNA: TGTGCCACCGCGGGACTAGCGGGGGGCCCGGGTGAGCAGTTCTTC. It is translated as CATAGLAGGPGEQFF.

In DNA, the CDR3 is TGTGCCAGCAGCTTAGCCCCGACTAGTGGTCTTGATACGCAGTATTTT. Its translation is CASSLAPTSGLDTQYF. The V and J genes are TRBV7-2 and TRBJ2-3, with D possibly TRBD2 on 6 matching bases. With 0 bases removed from V and 6 bases from J, the gap between germline ends came to 16 bases. The CDR3 consists of 16 residues. CDR1 and CDR2 from the germline V gene are SGHTA and FQGNSA. Looking up the rest from reference TRBV7-2 and TRBJ2-3 gives the full variable domain: GAGVSQSPSNKVTEKGKDVELRCDPISGHTALYWYRQSLGQGLEFLIYFQGNSAPDKSGLPSDRFSAERTGGSVSTLTIQRTQQEDSAVYLCASSLAPTSGLDTQYFGPGTRLTVL.

The chain has TRBV12-5 and TRBJ1-2; TRBD1 might be the D (5 bases). CDR1 and CDR2 (germline): LGHNT, FRNRAP. V shed 7 bases and J shed 7 bases, with 16 bases lying between them. The CDR3 covers 13 residues. The CDR3 sequence: CASAPQGGGGYTF. CDR3 nucleotide sequence: TGTGCTAGTGCCCCCCAGGGAGGCGGTGGCTACACCTTC.

The chain recombines TRBV30 with TRBJ1-2; D is uncertain. Looked up from germline, CDR1 is GTSNPN and CDR2 is SVGIG (reference sequence). CDR3 size: 13 residues. V was trimmed by 4 bases and J by 0 bases, leaving 9 bases between them. The CDR3 reads CAWIQGTNYGYTF. DNA of the CDR3: TGTGCCTGGATTCAAGGAACTAACTATGGCTACACCTTC.

The rearrangement joins TRBV28 to TRBJ2-2; D possibly matches TRBD1 or TRBD2 (5 bases each). This CDR3 contains 14 residues. Germline CDR1 and CDR2: MDHEN and SYDVKM. Trimming took off 9 bases at V and 0 bases at J, with 11 bases between the two ends. CDR3 residues: CARGTAANTGELFF. In DNA form, the CDR3 reads TGTGCCAGGGGGACGGCCGCGAACACCGGGGAGCTGTTTTTT.